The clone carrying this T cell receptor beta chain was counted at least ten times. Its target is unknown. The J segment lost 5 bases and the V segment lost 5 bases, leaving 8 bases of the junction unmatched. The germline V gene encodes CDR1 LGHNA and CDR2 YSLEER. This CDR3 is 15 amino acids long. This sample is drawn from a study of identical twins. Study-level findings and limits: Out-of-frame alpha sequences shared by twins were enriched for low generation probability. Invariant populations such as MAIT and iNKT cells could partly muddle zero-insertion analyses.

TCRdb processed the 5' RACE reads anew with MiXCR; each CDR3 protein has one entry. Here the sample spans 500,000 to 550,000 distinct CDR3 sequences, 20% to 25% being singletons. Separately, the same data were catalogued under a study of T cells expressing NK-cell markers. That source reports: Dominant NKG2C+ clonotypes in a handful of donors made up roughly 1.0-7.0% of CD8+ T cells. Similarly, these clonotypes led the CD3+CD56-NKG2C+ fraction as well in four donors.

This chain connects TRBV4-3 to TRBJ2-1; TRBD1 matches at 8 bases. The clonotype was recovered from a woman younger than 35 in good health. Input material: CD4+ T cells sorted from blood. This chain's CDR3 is CASSTRTGYNNEQFF. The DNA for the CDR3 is TGCGCCAGCAGCACACGGACAGGGTACAACAATGAGCAGTTCTTC.